Included here is one TCR beta chain sequence, with context. Antigen unknown. The source of the sample is a study of T-cell memory formation after mild COVID-19. The wider study: Clusters of TCRs were largely donor specific. Overall study findings and caveats: Shrinking CD4+ clones were chiefly CM and EM; CD8+ ones were chiefly EMRA. Contracting clones, day 15 to 85, had balanced CD4/CD8, and later expanders favored CD4+. Some responding clones appeared in pre-infection memory, suggesting cross-reactive memory joined.

This CDR3 comprises 14 residues. Germline CDR1 is MNHEY and CDR2 is SMNVEV (reference sequence). Losses at the gene ends were 4 bases for V and 5 bases for J; bases not matched to a gene: 7. TCRdb reanalysed the 5' RACE reads using MiXCR and keeps one entry per CDR3 protein. This sample has roughly 310,000 distinct CDR3 sequences, with about 15% found just once. The J gene is TRBJ2-5, the V gene TRBV27, with 7 bases that match TRBD2. Input material: PBMCs or a T cell subset sorted from them (not recorded which). The clonotype was recovered from a man younger than 35 who had mild COVID-19 (a few samples of this study predate the infection). Cell type and time point are not known. DNA of the CDR3: TGTGCCAGCAGTTCTGAGCGGGGCGGTGAGACCCAGTACTTC. Amino acids: CASSSERGGETQYF.